This T cell receptor beta chain emerged from a study of monozygotic twins with inflammatory bowel disease. TCRdb re-called the 5' RACE reads; every CDR3 protein appears as one record, without DNA. The sample yields some 450,000 distinct CDR3 sequences, of which the top ten take up 2% to 3%. The germline V gene has CDR1 SQVTM and CDR2 ANQGSEA. The CDR3 extends over 14 amino acids. This sequence originates from a human donor with ulcerative colitis or Crohn's disease, or a healthy co-twin of an affected twin (not recorded which). V and J are TRBV29-1 and TRBJ2-5; TCRdb picks TRBD1, but there is no DNA to check that call. Sample: blood. CDR3 residues: CSVEDGTAGETQYF.